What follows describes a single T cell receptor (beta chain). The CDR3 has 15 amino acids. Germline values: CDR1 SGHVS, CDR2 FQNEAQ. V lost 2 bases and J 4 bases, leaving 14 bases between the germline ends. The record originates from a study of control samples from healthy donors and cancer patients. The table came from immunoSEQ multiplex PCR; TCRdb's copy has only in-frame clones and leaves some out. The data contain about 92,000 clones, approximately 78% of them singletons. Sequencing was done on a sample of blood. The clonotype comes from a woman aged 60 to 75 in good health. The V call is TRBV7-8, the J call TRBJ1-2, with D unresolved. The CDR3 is CASSLLVQEIYGYTF. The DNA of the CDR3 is TGTGCCAGCAGCTTACTGGTGCAGGAGATCTATGGCTACACCTTC.